A selection of T cell receptor beta chains follows, all from one sample in a study of blood T cells in healthy people across ages. A single record per CDR3 protein comes from TCRdb applying MiXCR to the 5' RACE reads. The sample has more than 500,000 distinct CDR3 sequences; 25% to 30% are singletons. Input material: blood. These receptors were taken from a woman between 65 and 79 years old in good health. The CDR3 runs from the conserved cysteine through the conserved F or W. D genes are given only for firm matches. Rows give clone size only sometimes, using once, few, many, or a class for an expanded clone.

clone size	D gene	V gene	J gene	CDR3 protein	CDR3 DNA
-	TRBD2	TRBV27	TRBJ2-3	CASSPLAGGGTDTQYF	TGTGCCAGCAGTCCCCTGGCGGGGGGCGGCACAGATACGCAGTATTTT
-	-	TRBV6-2/TRBV6-3	TRBJ2-5	CASRRGGLQETQYF	TGTGCCAGCAGGAGGGGGGGCCTCCAAGAGACCCAGTACTTC
many	-	TRBV9	TRBJ2-6	CASSVGQASGANVLTF	TGTGCCAGCAGCGTAGGCCAGGCCTCTGGGGCCAACGTCCTGACTTTC
few	-	TRBV9	TRBJ1-2	CASSLNPSTAYYGYTF	TGTGCCAGCAGCTTAAATCCCTCGACAGCCTACTATGGCTACACCTTC
many	TRBD2	TRBV7-8	TRBJ2-3	CASTHVLAGGQDTQYF	TGTGCCAGCACCCACGTCCTAGCGGGGGGGCAAGATACGCAGTATTTT
-	-	TRBV9	TRBJ2-4	CASSLEAGHPSKNIQYF	TGTGCCAGCAGCCTAGAGGCTGGACACCCTAGCAAAAACATTCAGTACTTC
-	TRBD1	TRBV29-1	TRBJ2-7	CSVDGQGETYEQYF	TGCAGCGTTGACGGACAGGGGGAAACCTACGAGCAGTACTTC
-	TRBD2	TRBV7-2	TRBJ2-3	CASSLAQGSGVTDTQYF	TGTGCCAGCAGCTTAGCGCAAGGAAGCGGGGTCACAGATACGCAGTATTTT
few	-	TRBV5-1	TRBJ1-5	CASSLSGDDQPQHF	TGCGCCAGCAGCTTGTCAGGGGATGACCAGCCCCAGCATTTT
few	-	TRBV9	TRBJ1-1	CASSVAGRNTEAFF	TGTGCCAGCAGCGTAGCCGGCAGGAACACTGAAGCTTTCTTT
-	-	TRBV4-2	TRBJ1-5	CASSQDMIQPQHF	TGTGCCAGCAGCCAAGATATGATACAGCCCCAGCATTTT
few	TRBD2	TRBV7-2	TRBJ2-1	CAGSRGGLADPYNEQFF	TGTGCCGGCAGCCGAGGCGGGCTAGCGGACCCCTACAATGAGCAGTTCTTC
many	TRBD2	TRBV7-2	TRBJ2-3	CASSLQRGSTDTQYF	TGTGCCAGCAGCTTACAGCGGGGATCCACAGATACGCAGTATTTT
-	-	TRBV29-1	TRBJ1-1	CSVVGARTEAFF	TGCAGCGTTGTTGGGGCGCGAACTGAAGCTTTCTTT
-	-	TRBV5-1	TRBJ1-2	CASSSAEGGDNTF	TGCGCCAGCAGCTCGGCCGAGGGCGGGGACAACACCTTC
-	-	TRBV4-1	TRBJ1-2	CASSQGHGSYGYTF	TGCGCCAGCAGCCAGGGGCACGGGTCCTATGGCTACACCTTC
-	-	TRBV3-1	TRBJ1-2	CASSGRTSRGDFLYGYTF	TGTGCCAGCAGCGGGAGGACGTCGCGGGGTGACTTCCTTTATGGCTACACCTTC
few	TRBD2	TRBV7-9	TRBJ2-2	CASSGAANTGELFF	TGTGCCTCTAGCGGGGCCGCGAACACCGGGGAGCTGTTTTTT
-	-	TRBV7-8	TRBJ2-6	CASSPKTATGANVLTF	TGTGCCAGCAGCCCGAAGACTGCCACTGGGGCCAACGTCCTGACTTTC
-	-	TRBV6-5	TRBJ2-3	CASSYSSVPTDTQYF	TGTGCCAGCAGTTACTCGTCCGTCCCCACAGATACGCAGTATTTT
-	-	TRBV20-1	TRBJ1-2	CSASRPASESGGYTF	TGCAGTGCTAGTCGCCCCGCTTCAGAATCTGGTGGCTACACCTTC
-	TRBD2	TRBV29-1	TRBJ2-3	CSVEASGSTDTQYF	TGCAGCGTTGAAGCTAGCGGAAGCACAGATACGCAGTATTTT
-	TRBD1	TRBV27	TRBJ1-2	CASSKTGKSYGYTF	TGTGCCAGCAGTAAGACAGGGAAATCCTATGGCTACACCTTC
few	TRBD2	TRBV5-1	TRBJ2-5	CAGSSSTSLGETQYF	TGCGCCGGCAGCTCTTCGACTAGCTTGGGGGAGACCCAGTACTTC
few	-	TRBV6-2/TRBV6-3	TRBJ2-2	CASSYVWASRYTGELFF	TGTGCCAGCAGTTATGTGTGGGCATCCCGCTACACCGGGGAGCTGTTTTTT
-	-	TRBV20-1	TRBJ2-1	CSATSRASSYNEQFF	TGCAGTGCTACTTCTAGGGCTAGCTCCTACAATGAGCAGTTCTTC
few	TRBD1	TRBV5-1	TRBJ1-1	CASSLGRIDRGSEAFF	TGCGCCAGCAGCTTGGGACGGATAGACAGGGGATCTGAAGCTTTCTTT
-	TRBD2	TRBV7-2	TRBJ2-3	CASSQAPTSGLKKYF	TGTGCCAGCAGCCAGGCCCCCACTAGCGGCCTTAAGAAGTATTTT
few	-	TRBV7-2	TRBJ2-5	CASSSQSRQTQYF	TGTGCCAGCAGCTCACAGAGCCGGCAGACCCAGTACTTC
few	-	TRBV11-3	TRBJ1-6	CASSPGQHSYNSPLHF	TGTGCCAGCAGCCCCGGACAGCACTCCTATAATTCACCCCTCCACTTT
-	-	TRBV20-1	TRBJ2-3	CRAGPRSPDTQYF	TGCAGAGCGGGTCCCAGGTCTCCTGATACGCAGTATTTT
-	-	TRBV4-1	TRBJ1-4	CASSVFGSTNEKLFF	TGCGCCAGCAGCGTCTTTGGGTCGACTAATGAAAAACTGTTTTTT
-	-	TRBV12-3/TRBV12-4	TRBJ2-5	CASSLFSARPVPQETQYF	TGTGCCAGCAGTTTATTCTCCGCCAGACCCGTGCCCCAAGAGACCCAGTACTTC
-	-	TRBV7-2	TRBJ2-1	CASSPSRHNEQFF	TGTGCCAGCAGCCCTTCCCGACACAATGAGCAGTTCTTC
-	-	TRBV5-1	TRBJ1-4	CASSQGVQANEKLFF	TGCGCCAGCAGCCAAGGGGTCCAAGCTAATGAAAAACTGTTTTTT
few	-	TRBV25-1	TRBJ1-5	CASSDWTLDQHF	TGTGCCAGCAGTGACTGGACCCTGGACCAGCATTTT
few	-	TRBV5-1	TRBJ2-5	CASSLAGTGQETQYF	TGCGCCAGCAGCTTGGCCGGGACTGGCCAAGAGACCCAGTACTTC
-	TRBD1	TRBV20-1	TRBJ2-5	CSARATGTGKTQYF	TGCAGTGCTAGAGCCACCGGGACAGGGAAGACCCAGTACTTC
-	-	TRBV5-1	TRBJ2-5	CASSLVARQETQYF	TGCGCCAGCAGCTTGGTAGCCAGGCAAGAGACCCAGTACTTC